One and the same sample provided the 27 T cell receptor beta chains below, sequenced in a study of CD8 T cells in Susac syndrome. The RNA input was about 0.5 to 1 ug, and it was reverse transcribed with random hexamers. MiXCR, applied by TCRdb to the immunoSEQ multiplex PCR reads, yields one record per CDR3 protein. The repertoire holds some 160,000 distinct CDR3 sequences, with about 90% as singletons. Material for sequencing was CD4+ T cells from PBMCs. These receptors were obtained from a human donor in good health.

This clonotype has only a few counts. The rearrangement uses TRBV3-1 and TRBJ2-3; possible D gene TRBD1, 6 bases. Germline lookup yields CDR1 LGHDT and CDR2 YNNKEL (reference sequence). V shed 1 base and J shed 1 base, with 6 bases lying between them. This CDR3 is built from 14 residues. The CDR3 coding sequence is TGTGCCAGCAGCCAAGGACAGGGCACAGATACGCAGTATTTT. Translating gives CASSQGQGTDTQYF.

This sequence joins TRBV6-5 and TRBJ1-2; D remains unclear. CDR3 length equals 12 residues. Germline-derived CDR1 and CDR2 are MNHEY and SVGAGI. The ends were cut back, 4 bases at V and 8 bases at J, with 11 bases in the middle. Written as DNA, the CDR3 is TGTGCCAGCAGTTCGGAAGGAGGAGGCTACACCTTC. It codes for CASSSEGGGYTF.

V is TRBV7-2 and J is TRBJ2-1; the D gene is possibly TRBD2 (5 bases). Germline-derived CDR1 and CDR2 are SGHTA and FQGNSA. The CDR3 covers 13 residues. Deletions cut 3 bases from V and 5 bases from J, with 8 bases between. The DNA for the CDR3 is TGTGCCAGCAGCTTTTACGGGAACAATGAGCAGTTCTTC. This sequence encodes CASSFYGNNEQFF.

The chain couples TRBV29-1 to TRBJ1-2; D is perhaps TRBD1 (5 bases). The germline gives CDR1 SQVTM, CDR2 ANQGSEA. V was shortened by 7 bases and J by 3 bases, with 15 bases between the two germline ends. The CDR3 spans 13 residues. The CDR3 region is CSAWDGRDYGYTF. In nucleotides, the CDR3 is TGCAGCGCCTGGGACGGACGGGACTATGGCTACACCTTC.

The V gene is TRBV28, the J gene TRBJ2-1; D may be TRBD1 or TRBD2 (5 bases each). V shed 8 bases and J shed 5 bases, with 13 bases lying between them. Germline CDR1 is MDHEN and CDR2 is SYDVKM. CDR3 length equals 13 residues. The CDR3 DNA is TGTGCCAGCCGGGCCGGGGCCGACAATGAGCAGTTCTTC. The encoded protein is CASRAGADNEQFF. Filled out from reference TRBV28 and TRBJ2-1, the complete variable domain reads DVKVTQSSRYLVKRTGEKVFLECVQDMDHENMFWYRQDPGLGLRLIYFSYDVKMKEKGDIPEGYSVSREKKERFSLILESASTNQTSMYLCASRAGADNEQFFGPGTRLTVL.

V is TRBV28 and J is TRBJ1-2, with D uncertain. Trimming removed 1 base from V and 8 bases from J, with 5 bases in between. CDR1 and CDR2 (germline): MDHEN, SYDVKM. CDR3 size: 11 residues. CDR3 region: CASSLSKGYTF. In nucleotides, the CDR3 is TGTGCCAGCAGTTTATCGAAAGGCTACACCTTC.

This rearrangement joins TRBV7-9 to TRBJ2-1; tentative D call: TRBD1 (6 bases). Trimming shortened V by 4 bases and J by 8 bases, and 9 bases separated the two germline ends. Germline CDR1 and CDR2: SEHNR and FQNEAQ (reference sequence). This CDR3 comprises 12 residues. The CDR3 protein is CASSSQGDEQFF. CDR3 nucleotides: TGTGCCAGCAGCTCACAGGGCGATGAGCAGTTCTTC.

V is TRBV5-1 and J is TRBJ2-5; 7 bases are shared with TRBD1. Germline loops: CDR1 SGHRS, CDR2 YFSETQ. The CDR3 contains 13 residues. J lost 5 bases, V lost 4 bases, and 5 bases had no gene match. The CDR3 region is CASSRSTGETQYF. The CDR3 DNA sequence: TGCGCCAGCAGCCGATCGACAGGGGAGACCCAGTACTTC.

This chain joins TRBV5-1 and TRBJ2-1; 8 bases agree with TRBD1. CDR1 is SGHRS, CDR2 YFSETQ, per germline. CDR3 length: 14 amino acids. With 4 bases clipped from V and 8 bases from J, the junction kept 8 bases outside the gene matches. CDR3 sequence reads: CASSPRDRWDEQFF. CDR3 bases: TGCGCCAGCAGCCCCCGGGACAGGTGGGATGAGCAGTTCTTC.

The chain uses TRBV27 and TRBJ2-7, with TRBD2 matching over 8 bases. Germline trimming cut 5 bases from V and 2 bases from J; bases unmatched to any gene: 5. The germline gives CDR1 MNHEY, CDR2 SMNVEV (reference sequence). The CDR3 contains 14 residues. DNA of the CDR3: TGTGCCAGCAGTCCATGGACTAGCCCCTACGAGCAGTACTTC. This translates into CASSPWTSPYEQYF.

The gene calls are TRBV5-1 and TRBJ1-5; D is undetermined. Trimming removed 0 bases from V and 3 bases from J, with 4 bases in between. CDR3 length: 13 amino acids. Germline V gives CDR1 SGHRS, CDR2 YFSETQ. DNA of the CDR3: TGCGCCAGCAGCTTGGGCATCAATCAGCCCCAGCATTTT. Amino acid sequence: CASSLGINQPQHF.

The chain has TRBV13 and TRBJ2-5; perhaps TRBD1 as D (5 bases). The CDR3 contains 13 residues. Germline V gene sequence: CDR1 PRHDT, CDR2 FYEKMQ (reference sequence). V was clipped by 8 bases and J by 3 bases, with 13 bases between them. CDR3 residues: CASSDTREETQYF. The CDR3 DNA is TGTGCCAGCTCGGACACGCGTGAAGAGACCCAGTACTTC. The entire variable domain, with the rest obtained from reference TRBV13 and TRBJ2-5, is as follows: AAGVIQSPRHLIKEKRETATLKCYPIPRHDTVYWYQQGPGQDPQFLISFYEKMQSDKGSIPDRFSAQQFSDYHSELNMSSLELGDSALYFCASSDTREETQYFGPGTRLLVL.

The chain joins TRBV6-5 to TRBJ1-4, with a weak D call TRBD1 (5 bases). There are 13 residues in the CDR3. The V end was cut by 6 bases, the J end by 8 bases, with 13 bases between. CDR1 MNHEY and CDR2 SVGAGI come from the germline V gene. The CDR3 bases are TGTGCCAGCAGCAGGGAGGTTCGGGAAAAACTGTTTTTT. Encoded protein: CASSREVREKLFF.

A single count supports this clonotype. This chain uses TRBV16 with TRBJ1-2; perhaps TRBD1 as D (6 bases). In germline, CDR1 is KGHSY, CDR2 FQNENV. This CDR3 is built from 13 residues. The V and J ends lost 2 bases and 4 bases respectively, with 8 bases between them. For the CDR3, the DNA is TGTGCCAGCAGCCAAGGGACACCCTATGGCTACACCTTC. Translating it yields CASSQGTPYGYTF.

The chain has TRBV29-1 and TRBJ1-2; 12 positions match TRBD1. Germline CDR1 SQVTM, CDR2 ANQGSEA. CDR3 size: 13 residues. Trimming removed 6 bases from V and 2 bases from J; junction bases left unmatched: 1. In nucleotides, the CDR3 is TGCAGCGTAGGGACAGGGGGCAACTATGGCTACACCTTC. Its translation is CSVGTGGNYGYTF.

V and J are TRBV5-6 and TRBJ1-2; D is undetermined. Germline CDR1 reads SGHDT; CDR2 reads YYEEEE. The CDR3 spans 19 residues. V was pared by 2 bases and J by 5 bases, with 28 bases between. The CDR3 sequence is CASSFSPGDTRALQYGYTF. As DNA, the CDR3 is TGTGCCAGCAGCTTTTCCCCAGGCGACACACGGGCCCTACAATATGGCTACACCTTC.

The chain is built from TRBV9 and TRBJ1-2; 7 bases are a match to TRBD1. The V segment lost 4 bases and the J segment 3 bases; nucleotides outside the gene matches: 9. This CDR3 spans 15 amino acids. CDR1 is SGDLS and CDR2 is YYNGEE in the germline V gene. For the CDR3, the DNA is TGTGCCAGCAGCCTCACACAGGGGCCCTACTATGGCTACACCTTC. Protein product: CASSLTQGPYYGYTF.

This clonotype was observed once. The junction does not match germline at one end; this may be a read error. The chain employs TRBV12-3 or TRBV12-4 and TRBJ1-2; 9 bases are shared with TRBD1. The length of the CDR3 is 14 residues. CDR3 sequence reads: CASSFGTGWVPLAF. CDR3 coding DNA: TGTGCCAGCAGTTTTGGGACAGGGTGGGTTCCTCTTGCCTTC.

A few counts support this clonotype. The rearrangement uses TRBV19 and TRBJ1-1, with 7 bases identical to TRBD1. Germline CDR1 is LNHDA and CDR2 is SQIVND (reference sequence). The trim removed 6 bases at V and 1 base at J, leaving 11 bases unmatched. This CDR3 region has 16 residues. CDR3 region: CASRHRPGQENTEAFF. The DNA of the CDR3 is TGTGCCAGTAGGCACCGGCCCGGACAGGAGAACACTGAAGCTTTCTTT. The entire variable domain, with the rest obtained from reference TRBV19 and TRBJ1-1, is as follows: DGGITQSPKYLFRKEGQNVTLSCEQNLNHDAMYWYRQDPGQGLRLIYYSQIVNDFQKGDIAEGYSVSREKKESFPLTVTSAQKNPTAFYLCASRHRPGQENTEAFFGQGTRLTVV.

This chain uses TRBV12-3 or TRBV12-4 with TRBJ2-3; 10 nucleotides align to TRBD1. V shed 4 bases and J 5 bases; nucleotides not matched to a gene: 3. This CDR3 region has 14 residues. The CDR3 sequence is CASSYGQGVDTQYF. In DNA form, the CDR3 reads TGTGCCAGCAGTTACGGACAGGGGGTAGATACGCAGTATTTT.

The rearrangement uses TRBV10-3 and TRBJ1-1; no clear D. This CDR3 contains 14 residues. Trimming removed 2 bases from V and 6 bases from J, with 13 bases in between. Germline V gene lookup returns CDR1 ENHRY and CDR2 SYGVKD. The CDR3 coding sequence is TGTGCCATCAGTGAGGCCGTGGATAGTCCTGAAGCTTTCTTT. This gives the protein CAISEAVDSPEAFF.

The chain links TRBV4-2 to TRBJ2-7; the D gene is possibly TRBD1 (6 bases). This CDR3 region has 16 residues. Germline V gives CDR1 LGHNA, CDR2 YNFKEQ. The V gene lost 4 bases and the J gene lost 3 bases, with 19 bases spanning the gap. The DNA of the CDR3 is TGTGCCAGCAGCCGCAGGGGAAGTGGTCCCATCTACGAGCAGTACTTC. Translated: CASSRRGSGPIYEQYF.

The rearrangement links TRBV10-3 to TRBJ1-1; TRBD1 aligns across 10 bases. V was clipped by 9 bases and J by 5 bases; unmatched bases: 15. The CDR3 is made up of 16 amino acids. Germline-derived CDR1 and CDR2 are ENHRY and SYGVKD. CDR3 protein: CAIGVPGQGPGTEAFF. In DNA, the CDR3 is TGTGCCATTGGGGTCCCGGGACAGGGGCCGGGAACTGAAGCTTTCTTT.

The chain joins TRBV5-1 to TRBJ2-2; D tentatively fits TRBD1 or TRBD2 (6 bases each). V was pared by 8 bases and J by 0 bases, with 14 bases between. The CDR3 runs to 15 residues. CDR1 SGHRS and CDR2 YFSETQ come from the germline V gene. CDR3 sequence (DNA): TGCGCCAGTGAACTCGGGGGCTCGAACACCGGGGAGCTGTTTTTT. This sequence encodes CASELGGSNTGELFF.

The rearrangement uses TRBV18 and TRBJ2-7; D possibly corresponds to TRBD1 (5 bases). With 3 bases removed from V and 9 bases from J, the gap between germline ends came to 15 bases. CDR1 is KGHSH, CDR2 LQKENI, per germline. The CDR3 has 13 residues. The CDR3 coding sequence is TGTGCCAGCTCACCCTCAGCAGGGAAGGTGCAGTACTTC. It codes for CASSPSAGKVQYF.

This chain joins TRBV4-1 and TRBJ1-2; tentatively, D is TRBD1 (5 bases). V was cut by 3 bases and J by 2 bases, with 13 bases left in between. Germline V gives CDR1 MGHRA, CDR2 YSYEKL. The CDR3 contains 15 residues. CDR3 nucleotides: TGCGCCAGCAGCCAGACCGGGACGCAGAACTATGGCTACACCTTC. It specifies CASSQTGTQNYGYTF.

The rearrangement links TRBV5-1 to TRBJ1-1; D uncertain. Germline V lookup: CDR1 SGHRS, CDR2 YFSETQ. This CDR3 has 13 residues. Between the trimmed V and J ends, which lost 0 bases and 8 bases, there was a span of 11 bases. The DNA for the CDR3 is TGCGCCAGCAGCTTGGATATAAGCAACGAAGCTTTCTTT. It specifies CASSLDISNEAFF.